This TCR beta chain was observed in a study of shared clonotypes between healthy human individuals (TCRdb year 2020). Background for the entire study: The cohort included a few men and a couple of women between 18 and 49 years of age. Blood TCR repertoires of about 5 healthy adults were deeply sequenced to estimate repertoire size and the extent of clonotype sharing between individuals. To increase sequencing depth and limit assay-specific biases, different laboratories used diverse techniques to prepare libraries and sequence TCR repertoires. Per donor, leukapheresis produced somewhere between about 0.94 and 10 billion PBMCs.

Between the V and J ends, shortened by 2 bases and 8 bases respectively, the junction contains 22 bases. From a lookup of the germline V gene (reference sequence), CDR1 and CDR2 are MNHEY and SMNVEV. Spanning cysteine to phenylalanine, the CDR3 consists of 17 amino acids. The CDR3 DNA has 51 bases and is translated from base 1. The donors were healthy, HIV-negative adults with no recently reported acute infections or vaccinations. Every donor was a Caucasian adult living in Nashville, Tennessee, USA. For unsorted samples, 75 million to 100 million PBMCs were counted and genomic DNA was extracted with the QIAamp DNA Blood Mini kit. Blood was collected by leukapheresis, and PBMCs were isolated by Ficoll-Histopaque density gradient centrifugation and then cryopreserved in liquid nitrogen vapor phase. TCR CDR3 regions were amplified from genomic DNA by multiplex PCR using the deep immunoSEQ assay. Extracted genomic DNA from each cell subset was spread evenly across all wells of several immunoSEQ 96-well plates, with each plate serving as a replicate. Each replicate PCR for unsorted PBMC received roughly 300 ng genomic DNA, equal to around 30,000 T cell genomes. Ten immunoSEQ deep assay plates were used to sequence unsorted PBMC genomic DNA. Purified libraries were quantified with a Qubit 3.0 fluorometer, sized on a Bioanalyzer 2100, and re-quantified with the KAPA Library Quantification kit. Every immunoSEQ 96-well plate was sequenced on a separate single-read 150-cycle Illumina NextSeq 550 flow cell. On the study's bioinformatics: Because the immunoSEQ output held only junctional sequences and lacked quality scores, the filtering could not match the filtering applied to full-length reads. Sequences were annotated with PyIR, a Python wrapper for IgBLAST v1.9, and V/J genes and CDR3 were assigned using IMGT germline references. Reads were removed for weak V/J assignments (E-value above 1e-6), missing CDR3, stop codons, out-of-frame junctions, or ambiguous translated residues. V3J clonotypes were defined as sequences sharing an identical inferred V gene, J gene, and CDR3 amino acid sequence. Percentage overlap between repertoires was calculated by dividing the number of shared unique clonotypes by the size of the smaller repertoire. RTK rarefaction, the Chao1 estimator, and Recon v2.1 estimates of unobserved clonotypes were used to assess repertoire richness. Held by TCRdb, this immuneACCESS table contains in-frame sequences only and omits some clones. Under half of the omission traces to an unresolved V gene where checked; the cause of the rest is unknown. V and J calls plus clone size are reproduced from that table; the DNA served to infer D and trimming. The table for this sample lists 490,000 or so clones; 79% of them were counted only once. The ten largest account for about 12% of the sample.

About this clone itself: Its antigen is still unknown. No much larger clone exists at a distance of one base, and base qualities are not known.

Findings and caveats that apply to the study as a whole: Pairwise subsampling indicated that sequencing depth was expected to affect the degree of clonotype sharing among donors. Sampling was limited to blood, and TCR repertoires in tissue likely differ from TCR repertoires in blood. Because the study included only a small number of donors, the genetic and exposure-history diversity represented was limited.

The sample was PBMCs. The clonotype comes from a middle-aged woman in good health. Some clones in this sample may be carry-over from other donors' samples. The chain joins TRBV27 to TRBJ2-1; TRBD1 is a possible D gene, resting on 5 matching bases. The CDR3 reads CASSLRLRQGNWHEQFF. The nucleotide sequence is given as TGTGCCAGCAGTTTAAGATTGCGGCAGGGTAATTGGCATGAGCAGTTCTTC.